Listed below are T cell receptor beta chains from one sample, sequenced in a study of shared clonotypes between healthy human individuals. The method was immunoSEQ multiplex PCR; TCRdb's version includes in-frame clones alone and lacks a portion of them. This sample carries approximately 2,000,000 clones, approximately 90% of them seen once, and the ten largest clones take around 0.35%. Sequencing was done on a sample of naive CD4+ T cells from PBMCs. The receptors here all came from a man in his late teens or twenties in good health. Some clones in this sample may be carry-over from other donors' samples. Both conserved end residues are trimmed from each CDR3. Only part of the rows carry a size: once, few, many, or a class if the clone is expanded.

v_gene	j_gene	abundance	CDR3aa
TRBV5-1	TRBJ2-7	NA	ASSGHRGPYEQY
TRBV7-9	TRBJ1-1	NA	ASSLSPILSGRTEAF
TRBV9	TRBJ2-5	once	ASSVGSGAGTQETQY
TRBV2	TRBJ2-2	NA	ASSGGSESDTGELF
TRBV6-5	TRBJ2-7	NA	ASSRLRGRSYEQY
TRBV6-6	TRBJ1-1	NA	ASSSPDRGRTEAF
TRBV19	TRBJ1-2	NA	ASRINYGYT
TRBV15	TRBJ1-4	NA	ATQTTGGGRLF
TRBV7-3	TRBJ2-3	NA	ASSSLRGGRLAGGSTDTQY
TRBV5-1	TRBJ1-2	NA	ASSLVAVNYGYT
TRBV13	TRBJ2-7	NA	ASTSSDRGGYEQY
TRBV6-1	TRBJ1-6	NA	ASGDRGESPLH
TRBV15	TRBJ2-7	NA	ATSPGTGGSYEQY
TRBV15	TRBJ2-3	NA	ATSREVSDTQY
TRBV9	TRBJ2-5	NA	ASSVSQRGTQY
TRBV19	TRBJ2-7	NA	ASSRTSGNSYEQY
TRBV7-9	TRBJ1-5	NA	ASSSDFGTQPQH